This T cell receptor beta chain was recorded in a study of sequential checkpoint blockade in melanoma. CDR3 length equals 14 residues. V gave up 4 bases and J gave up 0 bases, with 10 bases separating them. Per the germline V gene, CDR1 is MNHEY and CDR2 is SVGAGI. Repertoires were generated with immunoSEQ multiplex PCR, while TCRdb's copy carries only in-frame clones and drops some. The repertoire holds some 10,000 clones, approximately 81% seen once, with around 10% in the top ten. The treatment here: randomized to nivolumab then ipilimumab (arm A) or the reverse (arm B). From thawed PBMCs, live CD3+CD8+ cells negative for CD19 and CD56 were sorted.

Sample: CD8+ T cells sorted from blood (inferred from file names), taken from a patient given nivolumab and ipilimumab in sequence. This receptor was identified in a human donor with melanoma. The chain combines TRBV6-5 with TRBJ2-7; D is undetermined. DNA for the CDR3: TGTGCCAGCAGTTCGAGAGCCGACTCCTACGAGCAGTACTTC. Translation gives CASSSRADSYEQYF.